Included here is one T cell receptor (beta chain) sequence, with context. This may be a read error: a much more frequent sequence differs by one nucleotide. Germline V gene data show CDR1 as SGHTA and CDR2 as FQGNSA. The CDR3 has 15 residues. Next came a second PCR, run for roughly 6 to 11 cycles, which used a sample-barcoded 5' primer along with a J-beta primer mix. A tag from a template-switch adaptor with 12 random nucleotides marked each cDNA molecule. TCRdb used MiXCR to reprocess the 5' RACE reads, holding one entry per CDR3 protein. The table shows 650,000 to 1,000,000 distinct CDR3 sequences, with approximately 35% occurring only once. This sample was included in a study of blood T cells in healthy people across ages.

Specimen: blood. J is TRBJ2-1 and V is TRBV7-2; 8 bases align to TRBD1. The DNA end is more similar to TRBJ2-7, so the J call may be wrong. The source is a man aged 18-30 years in good health. The CDR3: CASSLLGQGYNEQYF. The CDR3 DNA follows: TGTGCCAGCAGCTTACTTGGACAGGGCTACAATGAGCAGTACTTC.